This T cell receptor beta chain was obtained from a study of cytomegalovirus exposure and HLA in healthy donors. The PCR employed 60 Vbeta primers together with 13 Jbeta primers. Clones were sequenced by immunoSEQ multiplex PCR, and TCRdb holds only the in-frame ones, with some missing. Recorded for this sample: fewer than 150,000 clones. The germline V gene has CDR1 SGHAT and CDR2 FQNNGV. The CDR3 spans 16 residues. With 4 bases clipped from V and 5 bases from J, the junction kept 9 bases outside the gene matches. The rearrangement joins TRBV11-2 to TRBJ2-2, with TRBD2 matching over 8 bases. The sample comprised PBMCs. The source is a woman aged 60-75 years in good health and CMV-seronegative. The CDR3 region is CASSYTGGGITGELFF. As DNA, the CDR3 is TGTGCCAGCAGCTATACGGGAGGGGGTATAACCGGGGAGCTGTTTTTT.